These T cell receptor beta chains were read from a single sample in a study of shared clonotypes between healthy human individuals. The method was immunoSEQ multiplex PCR; TCRdb's version includes in-frame clones alone and lacks a portion of them. The sample shows 550,000 to 800,000 clones, 90% of them seen only once. Source material: memory CD8+ T cells from PBMCs. Receptors were obtained from a man between 18 and 35 years old in good health. Some clones in this sample may be carry-over from other donors' samples. Each CDR3 is given with its conserved first and last residue. Fields, in order: V gene, J gene, clone size, D gene, CDR3 protein, CDR3 DNA. A D gene is named only where the DNA matches it firmly. Where a row states a size, it is once, few, many or the class of an expanded clone; other rows omit it.

TRBV25-1	TRBJ1-1	once	.	CASGGMNTEAFF	TGTGCCAGCGGGGGCATGAACACTGAAGCTTTCTTT
TRBV10-3	TRBJ2-3	.	.	CAISEGGNTDTQYF	TGTGCCATCAGTGAGGGCGGGAACACAGATACGCAGTATTTT
TRBV7-8	TRBJ1-1	.	.	CASSTVGQANTEAFF	TGTGCCAGCAGCACGGTGGGCCAGGCGAACACTGAAGCTTTCTTT
TRBV27	TRBJ2-5	.	TRBD1	CASSRITGGQETQYF	TGTGCCAGCAGTCGGATTACAGGGGGCCAAGAGACCCAGTACTTC
TRBV29-1	TRBJ2-2	.	.	CSVPSGTGELFF	TGCAGCGTTCCGAGCGGAACCGGGGAGCTGTTTTTT
TRBV14	TRBJ2-3	.	TRBD2	CASSPPGASGRDTQYF	TGTGCCAGCAGCCCCCCGGGGGCTAGCGGGAGAGATACGCAGTATTTT
TRBV27	TRBJ2-7	.	TRBD2	CASSLAGVLYEQYF	TGTGCCAGCAGTTTAGCGGGAGTTCTTTACGAGCAGTACTTC
TRBV25-1	TRBJ2-7	.	TRBD1	CASSSPGQGGYEQYF	TGTGCCAGCAGTTCGCCGGGACAGGGAGGGTACGAGCAGTACTTC
TRBV7-2	TRBJ1-2	once	TRBD1	CASSPRLRGTVGEGGYTF	TGTGCCAGCAGCCCTAGGCTACGTGGGACAGTGGGAGAGGGTGGCTACACCTTC
TRBV9	TRBJ2-5	.	TRBD1	CASRGQGAETQYF	TGTGCCAGCAGGGGACAGGGAGCAGAGACCCAGTACTTC
TRBV10-3	TRBJ2-1	once	.	CAIMGRESSYNEQFF	TGTGCCATCATGGGACGGGAGAGCTCCTACAATGAGCAGTTCTTC
TRBV27	TRBJ2-7	.	.	CASSYRTPGYEQYF	TGTGCCAGCAGTTACCGGACTCCCGGGTACGAGCAGTACTTC
TRBV11-3	TRBJ2-1	.	TRBD2	CASSLVAREDSYNEQFF	TGTGCCAGCAGCTTAGTAGCGCGGGAGGACTCCTACAATGAGCAGTTCTTC
TRBV25-1	TRBJ1-4	.	.	CASSVPGQRLFF	TGTGCCAGCAGTGTGCCGGGACAACGACTGTTTTTT
TRBV10-2	TRBJ2-7	.	.	CASAYGGAETYEQYF	TGCGCCAGCGCGTATGGGGGCGCAGAGACCTACGAGCAGTACTTC
TRBV27	TRBJ1-4	.	.	CASSSFKEKLFF	TGTGCCAGCAGTTCCTTTAAGGAAAAACTGTTTTTT
TRBV7-9	TRBJ2-2	.	.	CASSYTTPNTGELFF	TGTGCCAGCAGCTATACCACACCGAACACCGGGGAGCTGTTTTTT
TRBV28	TRBJ1-4	.	TRBD1	CATTQTGATNEKLFF	TGTGCCACCACTCAGACAGGGGCAACTAATGAAAAACTGTTTTTT
TRBV6-5	TRBJ2-5	few	.	CASSSGGAGRETQYF	TGTGCCAGCAGTTCGGGGGGCGCTGGTAGGGAGACCCAGTACTTC
TRBV7-9	TRBJ2-1	.	.	CASTLTDPEQFF	TGTGCCAGCACACTAACAGATCCTGAGCAGTTCTTC
TRBV15	TRBJ1-1	.	.	CATSSASGFEAFF	TGTGCCACCAGCAGCGCCTCGGGGTTTGAAGCTTTCTTT
TRBV14	TRBJ1-1	few	.	CASSQGALRDTEAFF	TGTGCCAGCAGCCAAGGGGCCCTCCGGGACACTGAAGCTTTCTTT
TRBV27	TRBJ1-1	.	TRBD1	CASRYLDRVDTEAFF	TGTGCCAGCAGGTACCTTGACAGGGTGGATACTGAAGCTTTCTTT
TRBV27	TRBJ1-5	.	.	CASSTYRSQPQHF	TGTGCCAGCAGTACTTACCGAAGTCAGCCCCAGCATTTT
TRBV29-1	TRBJ1-2	.	.	CSALGGASYGYTF	TGCAGCGCCCTGGGGGGGGCTAGCTATGGCTACACCTTC
TRBV2	TRBJ2-1	once	TRBD2	CASSQPGASGYNEQFF	TGTGCCAGCAGCCAACCCGGGGCTAGCGGATACAATGAGCAGTTCTTC
TRBV19	TRBJ2-6	.	.	CASSWASGIGANVLTF	TGTGCCTCCTCGTGGGCCTCCGGGATCGGGGCCAACGTCCTGACTTTC
TRBV7-9	TRBJ2-6	.	.	CASSLAPGSLPSGANVLTF	TGTGCCAGCAGCTTAGCGCCGGGATCTTTGCCCTCTGGGGCCAACGTCCTGACTTTC
TRBV7-8	TRBJ2-1	.	TRBD2	CASTLSGSYEQFF	TGTGCCAGCACCCTTAGCGGGAGTTATGAGCAGTTCTTC
TRBV27	TRBJ2-7	few	.	CASSPWRSYEQYF	TGTGCCAGCAGTCCCTGGAGATCCTACGAGCAGTACTTC
TRBV6-5	TRBJ2-3	.	TRBD2	CASSYRRGVGTDTQYF	TGTGCCAGCAGTTACCGCCGGGGGGTTGGCACAGATACGCAGTATTTT
TRBV29-1	TRBJ2-7	.	.	CSVVLLAGYEQYF	TGCAGCGTTGTTCTTCTGGCAGGCTACGAGCAGTACTTC
TRBV13	TRBJ2-7	.	.	CASSLATGTYEQYF	TGTGCCAGCAGCTTGGCTACAGGGACCTACGAGCAGTACTTC
TRBV2	TRBJ2-7	.	.	CASSSDTGWIYSQYF	TGTGCCAGCAGTTCGGACACAGGGTGGATTTACTCGCAGTACTTC
TRBV7-3	TRBJ2-5	.	.	CASSLMAGLGTQYF	TGTGCCAGCAGCTTAATGGCAGGGTTGGGGACCCAGTACTTC
TRBV2	TRBJ2-1	.	.	CASLGGYNEQFF	TGTGCCAGCCTAGGGGGGTACAATGAGCAGTTCTTC
TRBV18	TRBJ2-7	.	.	CASSRTGPYEQYF	TGTGCCAGCTCACGAACAGGTCCCTACGAGCAGTACTTC
TRBV9	TRBJ2-2	.	.	CASSPPWAGKNTGELFF	TGTGCCAGCAGCCCCCCATGGGCGGGAAAGAACACCGGGGAGCTGTTTTTT
TRBV15	TRBJ1-1	.	TRBD1	CATSRDRGTGPEAFF	TGTGCCACCAGCAGAGATAGAGGGACAGGCCCTGAAGCTTTCTTT